The 10 T cell receptor beta chains in this list originate from one sample, sequenced in a study of T cells after yellow fever vaccination. TCRdb re-analysed the 5' RACE reads in MiXCR, keeping a single row per CDR3 protein. This sample has around 40,000 distinct CDR3 sequences, with 6.5% to 8.5% found just once. The sequencing here drew on CD8+ T cells not binding an NS4B(214-222) dextramer, sorted from PBMCs, taken 45 days after the yellow fever booster vaccination. The receptor source for this set is a young man who received the YFV17D yellow fever vaccine.

This clonotype was observed at least ten times. The chain couples TRBV2 to TRBJ2-3; possibly TRBD1 or TRBD2 for D (6 bases each). The CDR3 extends over 16 amino acids. CDR1 is SNHLY, CDR2 FYNNEI, per germline. V shed 6 bases and J shed 2 bases, with 18 bases lying between them. The CDR3 sequence: CASRRTAGLYTDTQYF. The CDR3 nucleotides read TGTGCCAGCAGGAGGACAGCGGGCCTTTACACAGATACGCAGTATTTT.

As concerns this clonotype: One end of the junction fails to match germline, which may point to a read error. This rearrangement joins TRBV2 to TRBJ2-1; 14 nucleotides match TRBD2. Germline-derived CDR1 and CDR2 are SNHLY and FYNNEI. This CDR3 is 17 amino acids long. The CDR3 region has the DNA TGTACCAGCAGTGGGACTAGCGGGAGAGGTATTTACAATGAGCAGTTCTTC. Protein sequence: CTSSGTSGRGIYNEQFF. Filled out from reference TRBV2 and TRBJ2-1, the complete variable domain reads EPEVTQTPSHQVTQMGQEVILRCVPISNHLYFYWYRQILGQKVEFLVSFYNNEISEKSEIFDDQFSVERPDGSNFTLKIRSTKLEDSAMYFCTSSGTSGRGIYNEQFFGPGTRLTVL.

In its sample, this clonotype was seen many times. This chain joins TRBV6-5 and TRBJ1-1; D not certain. CDR1 is MNHEY and CDR2 is SVGAGI in the germline V gene. The length of the CDR3 is 13 residues. Deletions cut 2 bases from V and 3 bases from J, with 7 bases between. The CDR3 coding sequence is TGTGCCAGCAGTTACGGTCGGGACACTGAAGCTTTCTTT. It translates to CASSYGRDTEAFF.

This clonotype was detected many times. The chain joins TRBV3-1 to TRBJ2-7, with TRBD1 identical over 7 bases. J gave up 9 bases and V 1 base, and 15 bases lay outside the gene matches. Per the germline V gene, CDR1 is LGHDT and CDR2 is YNNKEL (reference sequence). CDR3 size: 16 residues. The CDR3 protein is CASSQAGTASSFGQYF. CDR3 DNA sequence: TGTGCCAGCAGCCAAGCCGGGACAGCTTCTTCCTTCGGGCAGTACTTC.

This clonotype appeared many times. One end of the junction varies from germline; a read error may be responsible. The chain links TRBV28 to TRBJ2-7; 8 positions match TRBD2. The CDR3 totals 14 residues. Germline CDR1 reads MDHEN; CDR2 reads SYDVKM. CDR3 region: CASRLLGLAGEQYF. For the CDR3, the DNA is TGTGCCAGCCGTTTGTTGGGCCTAGCGGGCGAGCAGTACTTC.

This clonotype was counted ten times or more. V and J are TRBV28 and TRBJ2-1; no firm D call. The CDR3 totals 16 residues. Germline V gene sequence: CDR1 MDHEN, CDR2 SYDVKM. Trimming left V 5 bases short and J 6 bases short, with 20 bases between. The CDR3 here is CASSQPPGQNRNEQFF. The CDR3 nucleotides are TGTGCCAGCAGTCAACCCCCGGGCCAAAACCGCAATGAGCAGTTCTTC.

Ten or more counts support this clonotype. This sequence joins TRBV6-2 or TRBV6-3 and TRBJ2-1; D uncertain. V was pared by 3 bases and J by 16 bases, with 16 bases between. Per the germline V gene, CDR1 is MNHEY and CDR2 is SVGEGT. CDR3 size: 12 residues. This CDR3 is CASSYSQHAEFF. Here the CDR3 DNA reads TGTGCCAGCAGTTATAGCCAGCACGCCGAATTCTTC.

This clonotype has a count of ten or more. CDR3 protein: CASSLAMNTEAFF. The CDR3 DNA sequence: TGTGCCAGCAGTTTAGCCATGAACACTGAAGCTTTCTTT. This chain uses TRBV27 with TRBJ1-1, with D hard to call. The CDR3 has 13 amino acids. The ends were cut back, 2 bases at V and 0 bases at J, with 4 bases in the middle. Germline V gene sequence: CDR1 MNHEY, CDR2 SMNVEV (reference sequence).

This clonotype was seen many times. The chain links TRBV6-5 to TRBJ2-2; 8 bases line up with TRBD2. V gave up 7 bases and J gave up 7 bases; unmatched junction bases: 14. The CDR3 totals 16 residues. The germline gives CDR1 MNHEY, CDR2 SVGAGI. CDR3 DNA sequence: TGTGCCAGCATCGAACCGGGGGGGGCCTCGGGCGGGGAGCTGTTTTTT. Encoded protein: CASIEPGGASGGELFF.

In this sample, this clonotype turned up many times. V gene TRBV5-6 combines with J gene TRBJ2-1; 8 positions agree with TRBD2. The CDR3 has 16 amino acids. Germline V gene data show CDR1 as SGHDT and CDR2 as YYEEEE. The trim removed 0 bases at V and 4 bases at J, leaving 6 bases unmatched. The CDR3 DNA reads TGTGCCAGCAGCTTGGCCACAGCGGGAGCTTACAATGAGCAGTTCTTC. Its translation is CASSLATAGAYNEQFF.